Listed below are T cell receptor beta chains from one sample, sequenced in a study of T cells in Graves' hyperthyroidism and ophthalmopathy. MiXCR was run by TCRdb on the multiplex PCR reads, yielding one entry per CDR3 protein. The profile shows hundreds of thousands of distinct CDR3 sequences, approximately 16% of them singletons. Sequences were obtained from blood. These receptors originate from a woman between 40 and 50 years old with Graves' ophthalmopathy. CDR3s include the opening cysteine and the closing phenylalanine or tryptophan. The D gene is left open where the match is weak. The size entry is marked missing in some rows and otherwise reads once, few, many or a size class.

v_gene	j_gene	d_gene	abundance	CDR3nt	CDR3aa
TRBV2	TRBJ1-1	-	few	TGTGCCAGCAGCTCCCAGGCGTACACTGAAGCTTTCTTT	CASSSQAYTEAFF
TRBV6-5	TRBJ2-1	TRBD2	many	TGTGCCAGCAGTTACTCCAGCGGGGTGAAAAATGAGCAGTTCTTC	CASSYSSGVKNEQFF
TRBV5-1	TRBJ1-1	TRBD1	many	TGCGCCAGCAGCCCCCGGACAGGGACCACTGAAGCTTTCTTT	CASSPRTGTTEAFF
TRBV4-2	TRBJ2-7	-	-	TGTGCCAGCAGCCAAGATGTGGGCTCCTACGAGCAGTACTTC	CASSQDVGSYEQYF
TRBV4-2	TRBJ2-3	TRBD2	-	TGTGCCAGCAGGGGCGACCAAGGCGGGAGGGCGGGCACAGATACGCAGTATTTT	CASRGDQGGRAGTDTQYF
TRBV30	TRBJ2-3	TRBD2	many	TGTGCCTGGGACTACGGCGGGAGGACGGCAGATACGCAGTATTTT	CAWDYGGRTADTQYF
TRBV7-9	TRBJ2-5	-	many	TGTGCCAGCAGCTTAGCGGGGGGACCCCGAGAGACCCAGTACTTC	CASSLAGGPRETQYF
TRBV6-1	TRBJ1-2	-	-	TGTGCCAGCAGACACAGGGACAACTATGGCTACACCTTC	CASRHRDNYGYTF
TRBV7-9	TRBJ2-5	-	many	TGTGCCAGCAGTTTCGGCCGGCAAGAGACCCAGTACTTC	CASSFGRQETQYF
TRBV28	TRBJ2-7	TRBD2	many	TGTGCCAGCAGCCAAACTGCTAGCGGAAACTACGAGCAGTACTTC	CASSQTASGNYEQYF
TRBV11-2	TRBJ1-5	-	many	TGTGCCAGCAGTCGGAGGGCGCAGGCAAGCAATCAGCCCCAGCATTTT	CASSRRAQASNQPQHF
TRBV4-1	TRBJ2-7	-	few	TGCGCCAGCAGCCATCAGGGAGACTACGAGCAGTACTTC	CASSHQGDYEQYF
TRBV19	TRBJ2-7	-	-	TGTGCCAGTAGGACTACTAGCACCTCGGACGAGCAGTACTTC	CASRTTSTSDEQYF
TRBV28	TRBJ2-3	-	many	TGTGCCAGCAGTCGGTTAGCAATCGCGGGCACAGATACGCAGTATTTT	CASSRLAIAGTDTQYF
TRBV18	TRBJ1-5	TRBD1	-	TGTGCCAGCTCACCGGGACAGGAGCCGAAGCCCCAGCATTTT	CASSPGQEPKPQHF
TRBV28	TRBJ1-5	-	-	TGTGCCAGCAGTCAAACCGGGCCCTTCAATCAGCCCCAGCATTTT	CASSQTGPFNQPQHF
TRBV3-1	TRBJ2-6	-	many	TGTGCCAGCAATACCGACAGTACCAGCTCTGGGGCCAACGTCCTGACTTTC	CASNTDSTSSGANVLTF
TRBV28	TRBJ2-3	TRBD2	many	TGTGCCAGCAGCGCAGGCGGGAGAGGCACAGATACGCAGTATTTT	CASSAGGRGTDTQYF
TRBV11-2	TRBJ2-7	-	many	TGTGCCAGCAGCTTCGTGAATAGCGCCGAGCAGTACTTC	CASSFVNSAEQYF
TRBV19	TRBJ1-5	TRBD1	few	TGTGCCAGTAGTAGGACAGGGTCATCCCGAAATCAGCCCCAGCATTTT	CASSRTGSSRNQPQHF
TRBV5-6	TRBJ2-7	-	few	TGTGCCAGCAGTTATTTTGACAGGCTCAGCGACGAGCAGTACTTC	CASSYFDRLSDEQYF
TRBV3-1	TRBJ1-3	-	few	TGTGCCAGCAGCCCTGCAGTGACCTCTGGAAACACCATATATTTT	CASSPAVTSGNTIYF
TRBV6-1	TRBJ1-6	-	few	TGTGCCAGCAGTTATAAGGGCCCCAATGAGACGGTGGGGAATTCACCCCTCCACTTT	CASSYKGPNETVGNSPLHF
TRBV19	TRBJ2-3	-	few	TGTGCCAGTAGTATATTGGGTGCAGATACGCAGTATTTT	CASSILGADTQYF
TRBV25-1	TRBJ2-1	-	-	TGTGCCAGCAGTGAATCCAGGGCGCTCCCATACAATGAGCAGTTCTTC	CASSESRALPYNEQFF
TRBV9	TRBJ2-2	TRBD2	-	TGTGCCAGCACTCGGGGGGAGGGCCGTTCCGGGGAGCTGTTTTTT	CASTRGEGRSGELFF
TRBV18	TRBJ2-7	TRBD2	many	TGTGCCAGCTCACCTGTAGCGGGAGGCGCCTACGAGCAGTACTTC	CASSPVAGGAYEQYF
TRBV13	TRBJ2-7	TRBD2	few	TGTGCCAGCAGCGGAAGATATAGCGGGAGGGCCGTCCACGAGCAGTACTTC	CASSGRYSGRAVHEQYF
TRBV11-2	TRBJ2-7	TRBD2	many	TGTGCCAGCAGCTTAGTTAGGGGGACTAGCACCGAGCAGTACTTC	CASSLVRGTSTEQYF
TRBV5-4	TRBJ2-7	TRBD1	few	TGTGCCAGCAGCAAAGCTGGGGACAGGGGGCCCTACGAGCAGTACTTC	CASSKAGDRGPYEQYF
TRBV7-8	TRBJ2-7	-	many	TGTGCCAGCAGCTTAGGTAGACCCTACGAGCAGTACTTC	CASSLGRPYEQYF